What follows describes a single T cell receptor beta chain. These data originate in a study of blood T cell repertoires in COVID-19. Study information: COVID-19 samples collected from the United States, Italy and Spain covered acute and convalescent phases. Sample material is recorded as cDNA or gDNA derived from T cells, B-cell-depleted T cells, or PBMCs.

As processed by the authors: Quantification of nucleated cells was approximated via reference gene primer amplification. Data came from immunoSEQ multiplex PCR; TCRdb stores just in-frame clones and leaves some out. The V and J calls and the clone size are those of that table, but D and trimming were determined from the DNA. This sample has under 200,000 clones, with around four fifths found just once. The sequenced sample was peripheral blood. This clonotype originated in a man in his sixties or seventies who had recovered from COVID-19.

CDR3: CASSQAIGASNQPQHF. CDR3 DNA: TGCGCCAGCAGCCAAGCGATAGGGGCTAGCAATCAGCCCCAGCATTTT. The chain combines TRBV4-1 with TRBJ1-5; TRBD1 is a possible D gene (5 bases). The germline V gene has CDR1 MGHRA and CDR2 YSYEKL. V lost 1 base and J 0 bases, leaving 10 bases between the germline ends. The CDR3 consists of 16 residues.